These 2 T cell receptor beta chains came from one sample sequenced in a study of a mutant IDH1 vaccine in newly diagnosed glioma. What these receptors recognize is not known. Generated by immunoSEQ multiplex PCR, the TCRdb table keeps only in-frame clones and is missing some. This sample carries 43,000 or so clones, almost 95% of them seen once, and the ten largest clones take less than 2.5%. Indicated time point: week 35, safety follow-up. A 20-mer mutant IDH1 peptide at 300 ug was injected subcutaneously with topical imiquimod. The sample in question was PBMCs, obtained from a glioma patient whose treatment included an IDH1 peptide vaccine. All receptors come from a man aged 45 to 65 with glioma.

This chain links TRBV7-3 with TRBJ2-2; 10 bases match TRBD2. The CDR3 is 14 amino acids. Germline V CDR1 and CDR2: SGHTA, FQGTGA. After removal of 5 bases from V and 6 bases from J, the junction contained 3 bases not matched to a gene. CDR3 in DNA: TGTGCCAGCAGCCCAGCGGGGGGGCCCGGGGAGCTGTTTTTT. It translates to CASSPAGGPGELFF.

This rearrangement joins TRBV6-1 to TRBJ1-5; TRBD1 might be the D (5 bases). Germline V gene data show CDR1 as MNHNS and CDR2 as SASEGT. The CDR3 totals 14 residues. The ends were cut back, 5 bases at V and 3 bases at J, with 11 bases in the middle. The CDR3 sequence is CASSIRVNNQPQHF. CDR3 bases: TGTGCCAGCAGTATCAGGGTTAACAATCAGCCCCAGCATTTT.